The present T cell receptor (beta chain) was sequenced within a study of sequential checkpoint blockade in melanoma. About the study: Arm A got nivolumab then ipilimumab; arm B the reverse, 1:1. After both sequences, patients received maintenance nivolumab.

Specified treatment: randomized to nivolumab then ipilimumab (arm A) or the reverse (arm B). DNA-damaging chemotherapy had not been given to any patient beforehand. From thawed PBMCs, live CD3+CD8+ cells negative for CD19 and CD56 were sorted. There are 16 residues in the CDR3. V dropped 2 bases and J dropped 7 bases, with 17 bases sitting between them. Germline CDR1 reads ENHRY; CDR2 reads SYGVKD. The table came from immunoSEQ multiplex PCR; TCRdb's copy has only in-frame clones and leaves some out. The sample includes roughly 30,000 clones, roughly 90% seen only once; the top ten take roughly 22%. This chain joins TRBV10-3 and TRBJ2-2; perhaps TRBD1 as D (5 bases). This TCR came from a human donor with melanoma. Sequenced material: CD8+ T cells sorted from blood (inferred from file names), taken from a patient given nivolumab and ipilimumab in sequence. The CDR3: CAISEQTEFPHGELFF. CDR3 nucleotides: TGTGCCATCAGTGAGCAGACAGAGTTTCCACACGGGGAGCTGTTTTTT.